This TCR beta chain was sequenced during a study of Ad26.COV2.S vaccination and SARS-CoV-2 variants. Of note for this clone: No antigen is known for it.

Treatment given: around 19 received Ad26.COV2.S at low or high dose, single or two shots; about 5 received placebo; per-sample allocation not given. After the first vaccine or placebo injection, samples were drawn on day 63. Study-level points and caveats: Recipients of either vaccine or placebo displayed similar breadth of non-spike TCRs. Possibly, TCR breadth and depth analyses underestimated total T cell responses. The placebo group had lower spike-specific TCR breadth than the vaccine recipients did.

The CDR3 sequence is 15 residues long. With 6 bases clipped from V and 4 bases from J, the junction kept 5 bases outside the gene matches. In germline, CDR1 is MNHEY, CDR2 SMNVEV (reference sequence). The method was immunoSEQ multiplex PCR; TCRdb's version includes in-frame clones alone and lacks a portion of them. The table records almost 400,000 clones, 75% to 90% of them present only once. The chain joins TRBV27 to TRBJ2-2; 10 nucleotides line up with TRBD2. This receptor was obtained from a person between 18 and 65 years old who received the Ad26.COV2.S COVID-19 vaccine or a placebo. The sequencing here drew on peripheral blood, taken in a trial of Ad26.COV2.S vaccine versus placebo. CDR3 DNA sequence: TGTGCCAGCAGGCCTAGCGGGAGTGGCACCGGGGAGCTGTTTTTT. This encodes CASRPSGSGTGELFF.